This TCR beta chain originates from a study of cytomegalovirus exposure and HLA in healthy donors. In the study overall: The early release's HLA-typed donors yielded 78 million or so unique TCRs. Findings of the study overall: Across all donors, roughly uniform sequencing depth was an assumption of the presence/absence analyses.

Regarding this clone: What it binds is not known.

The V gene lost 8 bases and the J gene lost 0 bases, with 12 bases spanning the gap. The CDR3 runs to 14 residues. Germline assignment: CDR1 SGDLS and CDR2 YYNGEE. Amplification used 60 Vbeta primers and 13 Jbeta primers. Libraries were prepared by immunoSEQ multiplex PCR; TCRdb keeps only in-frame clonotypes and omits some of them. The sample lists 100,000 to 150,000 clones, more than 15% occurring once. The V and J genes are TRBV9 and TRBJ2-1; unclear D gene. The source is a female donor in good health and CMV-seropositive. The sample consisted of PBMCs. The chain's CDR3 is CASGAQFSYNEQFF. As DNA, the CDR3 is TGTGCCAGTGGAGCCCAATTCTCCTACAATGAGCAGTTCTTC. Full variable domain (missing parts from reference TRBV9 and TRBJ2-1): DSGVTQTPKHLITATGQRVTLRCSPRSGDLSVYWYQQSLDQGLQFLIQYYNGEERAKGNILERFSAQQFPDLHSELNLSSLELGDSALYFCASGAQFSYNEQFFGPGTRLTVL.